The rows below give T cell receptor beta chains drawn from one sample of a study of cytomegalovirus exposure and HLA in healthy donors. TCRdb's copy holds only in-frame clones and misses some; the assay was immunoSEQ multiplex PCR. The sample contains 180,000 or so clones, 79% of which appear only once. Material: PBMCs. Source of these receptors: a woman in her 50s in good health and CMV-seronegative. Each CDR3 is given with its conserved first and last residue. The D gene is left open where the match is weak. A row's size may be missing; if present it is once, few, many or a size class.

j_call: TRBJ2-2; clone_size: -; d_call: TRBD1; v_call: TRBV7-3; cdr3_aa: CASSSAPRGLGELFF; cdr3_nt: TGTGCCAGCAGCTCTGCCCCCAGGGGGCTCGGGGAGCTGTTTTTT
j_call: TRBJ2-7; clone_size: -; d_call: TRBD1; v_call: TRBV29-1; cdr3_aa: CSVGTGTGGYEQYF; cdr3_nt: TGCAGCGTTGGAACCGGGACAGGGGGATACGAGCAGTACTTC
j_call: TRBJ1-6; clone_size: few; d_call: -; v_call: TRBV4-2; cdr3_aa: CASSQDRSGARGNSPLHF; cdr3_nt: TGTGCCAGCAGCCAAGACAGGAGTGGTGCAAGGGGCAATTCACCCCTCCACTTT
j_call: TRBJ2-1; clone_size: -; d_call: -; v_call: TRBV11-2; cdr3_aa: CASSIFRDTISYNEQFF; cdr3_nt: TGTGCCAGCAGCATCTTCCGGGACACTATTTCCTACAATGAGCAGTTCTTC
j_call: TRBJ1-1; clone_size: few; d_call: TRBD1; v_call: TRBV18; cdr3_aa: CASSPGTGGLGTEAFF; cdr3_nt: TGTGCCAGCTCACCCGGGACAGGGGGCCTCGGCACTGAAGCTTTCTTT
j_call: TRBJ1-1; clone_size: -; d_call: -; v_call: TRBV18; cdr3_aa: CASTFLGGPGTEAFF; cdr3_nt: TGTGCCAGCACATTCTTAGGGGGTCCGGGCACTGAAGCTTTCTTT
j_call: TRBJ2-1; clone_size: -; d_call: TRBD2; v_call: TRBV7-8; cdr3_aa: CASSLARLAGRSYNEQFF; cdr3_nt: TGTGCCAGCAGCTTAGCGAGACTAGCGGGGCGCTCCTACAATGAGCAGTTCTTC
j_call: TRBJ2-7; clone_size: -; d_call: TRBD1; v_call: TRBV15; cdr3_aa: CATSRGGGGLYEQYF; cdr3_nt: TGTGCCACCAGCAGAGGAGGGGGCGGCCTCTACGAGCAGTACTTC
j_call: TRBJ2-1; clone_size: once; d_call: TRBD2; v_call: TRBV18; cdr3_aa: CASSPQRGAGNEQFF; cdr3_nt: TGTGCCAGCTCACCACAGCGGGGGGCCGGGAATGAGCAGTTCTTC
j_call: TRBJ1-5; clone_size: -; d_call: TRBD1; v_call: TRBV6-6; cdr3_aa: CASSRTGGSQPQHF; cdr3_nt: TGTGCCAGCAGTAGGACAGGGGGTAGTCAGCCCCAGCATTTT
j_call: TRBJ1-4; clone_size: -; d_call: TRBD1; v_call: TRBV6-1; cdr3_aa: CASSESGGLYEKLFF; cdr3_nt: TGTGCCAGCAGTGAGTCAGGGGGATTGTATGAAAAACTGTTTTTT
j_call: TRBJ1-1; clone_size: few; d_call: -; v_call: TRBV20-1; cdr3_aa: CSARYTTEAFF; cdr3_nt: TGCAGTGCTCGTTACACCACTGAAGCTTTCTTT
j_call: TRBJ2-7; clone_size: -; d_call: -; v_call: TRBV19; cdr3_aa: CASSIRGAAQYF; cdr3_nt: TGTGCCAGTAGTATCAGGGGAGCGGCTCAGTACTTC
j_call: TRBJ1-5; clone_size: -; d_call: TRBD1; v_call: TRBV30; cdr3_aa: CALRQGGGQPQHF; cdr3_nt: TGTGCCTTAAGGCAGGGGGGTGGGCAGCCCCAGCATTTT
j_call: TRBJ2-7; clone_size: -; d_call: TRBD2; v_call: TRBV5-1; cdr3_aa: CASSLTSGIKDEQYF; cdr3_nt: TGCGCCAGCAGCCTGACTAGCGGGATTAAAGACGAGCAGTACTTC
j_call: TRBJ2-5; clone_size: -; d_call: TRBD2; v_call: TRBV5-1; cdr3_aa: CASIPGTSGGGPQTQYF; cdr3_nt: TGCGCCAGCATCCCCGGGACTAGCGGGGGGGGGCCGCAGACCCAGTACTTC
j_call: TRBJ2-1; clone_size: -; d_call: TRBD2; v_call: TRBV11-2; cdr3_aa: CASSLETSGRDTNEQFF; cdr3_nt: TGTGCCAGCAGCTTAGAGACTAGCGGGAGGGATACCAATGAGCAGTTCTTC
j_call: TRBJ1-5; clone_size: few; d_call: -; v_call: TRBV7-2; cdr3_aa: CASSSQGTLNSNQPQHF; cdr3_nt: TGTGCCAGCAGCTCCCAGGGGACCCTAAATAGCAATCAGCCCCAGCATTTT
j_call: TRBJ2-3; clone_size: -; d_call: -; v_call: TRBV5-4; cdr3_aa: CASSLAPGSRTDTQYF; cdr3_nt: TGTGCCAGCAGCTTGGCCCCGGGATCCCGCACAGATACGCAGTATTTT
j_call: TRBJ1-4; clone_size: -; d_call: -; v_call: TRBV30; cdr3_aa: CAWSSNEKLFF; cdr3_nt: TGTGCCTGGAGTTCGAATGAAAAACTGTTTTTT
j_call: TRBJ2-1; clone_size: once; d_call: TRBD1; v_call: TRBV6-5; cdr3_aa: CASSYDRGPYNEQFF; cdr3_nt: TGTGCCAGCAGTTACGACAGGGGGCCTTACAATGAGCAGTTCTTC
j_call: TRBJ1-4; clone_size: once; d_call: TRBD1; v_call: TRBV5-6; cdr3_aa: CASSKSLQGAQATNEKLFF; cdr3_nt: TGTGCCAGCAGCAAAAGTCTCCAGGGGGCGCAGGCAACTAATGAAAAACTGTTTTTT
j_call: TRBJ2-3; clone_size: -; d_call: TRBD1; v_call: TRBV28; cdr3_aa: CASSFRDRGIDTDTQYF; cdr3_nt: TGTGCCAGCAGTTTTAGGGACAGGGGGATTGATACAGATACGCAGTATTTT
j_call: TRBJ2-6; clone_size: -; d_call: -; v_call: TRBV7-2; cdr3_aa: CASSLGPAGGSGANVLTF; cdr3_nt: TGTGCCAGCAGCTTAGGACCCGCAGGGGGGTCCGGGGCCAACGTCCTGACTTTC
j_call: TRBJ1-3; clone_size: -; d_call: TRBD1; v_call: TRBV29-1; cdr3_aa: CSVTPRGHGNTIYF; cdr3_nt: TGCAGCGTGACACCCAGGGGGCACGGAAACACCATATATTTT
j_call: TRBJ1-1; clone_size: -; d_call: -; v_call: TRBV10-3; cdr3_aa: CAISVVQAGEQDSVGKGAFF; cdr3_nt: TGTGCCATCAGTGTAGTCCAGGCGGGGGAACAGGACAGTGTGGGGAAGGGAGCTTTCTTT
j_call: TRBJ1-5; clone_size: once; d_call: -; v_call: TRBV28; cdr3_aa: CASSDQGGSNQPQHF; cdr3_nt: TGTGCCAGCTCGGACCAGGGTGGGAGCAATCAGCCCCAGCATTTT
j_call: TRBJ2-7; clone_size: -; d_call: TRBD2; v_call: TRBV4-1; cdr3_aa: CASSHPEGRERGYEQYF; cdr3_nt: TGCGCCAGCAGCCACCCTGAGGGGAGGGAGAGGGGCTACGAGCAGTACTTC
j_call: TRBJ1-1; clone_size: -; d_call: -; v_call: TRBV30; cdr3_aa: CAWRGDRGGGFSEAFF; cdr3_nt: TGTGCCTGGAGAGGGGATAGGGGAGGGGGATTTTCGGAAGCTTTCTTT
j_call: TRBJ1-5; clone_size: -; d_call: -; v_call: TRBV6-1; cdr3_aa: CASSLWSQPQHF; cdr3_nt: TGTGCCAGCAGTTTATGGAGTCAGCCCCAGCATTTT
j_call: TRBJ2-7; clone_size: -; d_call: -; v_call: TRBV7-3; cdr3_aa: CASRSPVLREQYF; cdr3_nt: TGTGCCAGCAGATCCCCCGTGTTGAGGGAGCAGTACTTC
j_call: TRBJ2-3; clone_size: -; d_call: -; v_call: TRBV5-1; cdr3_aa: CASSFGGTDTQYF; cdr3_nt: TGCGCCAGCAGCTTCGGGGGAACAGATACGCAGTATTTT
j_call: TRBJ2-1; clone_size: -; d_call: -; v_call: TRBV19; cdr3_aa: CASSIGVSRGSRSSYNEQFF; cdr3_nt: TGTGCCAGTAGTATAGGGGTCTCTAGGGGGTCACGAAGCTCCTACAATGAGCAGTTCTTC
j_call: TRBJ2-7; clone_size: -; d_call: TRBD2; v_call: TRBV7-2; cdr3_aa: CASSLAWDPGGTYEQYF; cdr3_nt: TGTGCCAGCAGCTTAGCGTGGGACCCGGGAGGAACCTACGAGCAGTACTTC
j_call: TRBJ1-2; clone_size: once; d_call: -; v_call: TRBV15; cdr3_aa: CATSSEFSDSYGYTF; cdr3_nt: TGTGCCACCAGCAGTGAATTCAGCGACAGCTATGGCTACACCTTC
j_call: TRBJ2-1; clone_size: -; d_call: -; v_call: TRBV1; cdr3_aa: CTSSLRTSTFPYNEQFF; cdr3_nt: TGCACCAGCAGCCTTAGGACAAGTACTTTTCCCTACAATGAGCAGTTCTTC
j_call: TRBJ2-1; clone_size: -; d_call: TRBD2; v_call: TRBV28; cdr3_aa: CASRTLTSGSFTEQFF; cdr3_nt: TGTGCCAGCCGAACTTTAACTAGCGGTAGTTTCACTGAGCAGTTCTTC
j_call: TRBJ1-2; clone_size: -; d_call: -; v_call: TRBV15; cdr3_aa: CATSKGEEWEYGYTF; cdr3_nt: TGTGCCACCAGCAAAGGGGAGGAGTGGGAATATGGCTACACCTTC
j_call: TRBJ1-1; clone_size: -; d_call: TRBD1; v_call: TRBV7-9; cdr3_aa: CSSSPRTGNYLNTEAFF; cdr3_nt: TGTTCCAGCAGCCCCCGGACAGGGAATTACCTAAACACTGAAGCTTTCTTT
j_call: TRBJ2-1; clone_size: -; d_call: TRBD2; v_call: TRBV7-2; cdr3_aa: CASSASGASYNEQFF; cdr3_nt: TGTGCCAGCAGCGCGAGCGGGGCCTCCTACAATGAGCAGTTCTTC
j_call: TRBJ2-1; clone_size: -; d_call: -; v_call: TRBV6-1; cdr3_aa: CASSEGGYWSYNEQFF; cdr3_nt: TGTGCCAGCAGTGAAGGCGGGTATTGGTCCTACAATGAGCAGTTCTTC
j_call: TRBJ1-2; clone_size: -; d_call: -; v_call: TRBV5-1; cdr3_aa: CASSLIPADGGYTF; cdr3_nt: TGCGCCAGCAGCTTAATACCAGCGGATGGCGGCTACACCTTC
j_call: TRBJ1-1; clone_size: -; d_call: TRBD1; v_call: TRBV6-5; cdr3_aa: CASSSDRGHTEAFF; cdr3_nt: TGTGCCAGCAGTTCCGACAGGGGGCATACTGAAGCTTTCTTT
j_call: TRBJ2-2; clone_size: -; d_call: -; v_call: TRBV2; cdr3_aa: CASSERVSGELFF; cdr3_nt: TGTGCCAGCAGTGAGAGGGTGTCCGGGGAGCTGTTTTTT